This T cell receptor beta chain was profiled in a study of cytomegalovirus exposure and HLA in healthy donors. The CDR3 length is 13 residues. Trimming shortened V by 0 bases and J by 5 bases, and 7 bases separated the two germline ends. Germline CDR1 MRHNA, CDR2 SNTAGT. PCR employed 60 Vbeta and 13 Jbeta primers. Generated by immunoSEQ multiplex PCR, the TCRdb table keeps only in-frame clones and is missing some. The table lists fewer than 200,000 clones, about two thirds of them singletons, with about 2.5% in the top ten. What was sequenced was PBMCs. This TCR derives from a human donor in good health. The chain combines TRBV6-4 with TRBJ1-1; D is unclear. The CDR3 sequence: CASSDSRWTEAFF. The CDR3 coding sequence is TGTGCCAGCAGTGACTCCCGGTGGACTGAAGCTTTCTTT.